The 18 T cell receptor beta chains below all came from one sample that was sequenced in a study of shared clonotypes between healthy human individuals. Naive CD8 isolation took CD45RO-negative cells positively selected for CCR7 and excluded terminally differentiated effector memory CD45RA+ cells. TCRdb keeps only in-frame clones here, not all; method: immunoSEQ multiplex PCR. The profile covers about 2.1 million clones, with about 93% appearing a single time and less than 2% taken by the ten largest. Sequenced material: naive CD8+ T cells from PBMCs. These receptors came from a man younger than 30 in good health. Some clones in this sample may be carry-over from other donors' samples.

Comments on this clone: The junction differs from germline at one of its ends, possibly a read error. CDR3: CASSLKKGHYEQYF. The CDR3 DNA sequence: TGCGCCAGCAGCCTGAAAAAGGGGCATTACGAGCAGTACTTC. The genes are TRBV5-4 and TRBJ2-7, with D possibly matching TRBD1 (5 bases). Germline assignment: CDR1 SGHNT and CDR2 YYREEE (reference sequence). The CDR3 runs to 14 residues.

The chain recombines TRBV27 with TRBJ1-2; maybe TRBD1 (5 bases). Deletions cut 2 bases from V and 8 bases from J, with 12 bases between. This CDR3 has 13 residues. Germline V gene data show CDR1 as MNHEY and CDR2 as SMNVEV (reference sequence). The chain's CDR3 is CASSLQGGEGYTF. In DNA, the CDR3 is TGTGCCAGCAGTTTACAGGGCGGGGAGGGCTACACCTTC.

The J gene is TRBJ2-1, the V gene TRBV27; tentatively, D is TRBD2 (6 bases). V was trimmed by 5 bases and J by 5 bases, leaving 16 bases between them. The V gene's germline CDR1 is MNHEY and CDR2 SMNVEV (reference sequence). This CDR3 has 15 amino acids. CDR3 coding DNA: TGTGCCAGCAGTACCAAGACGGGAGCAAACAATGAGCAGTTCTTC. As protein: CASSTKTGANNEQFF.

The rearrangement links TRBV30 to TRBJ1-2; tentative D call: TRBD1 (6 bases). Germline assignment: CDR1 GTSNPN and CDR2 SVGIG (reference sequence). This CDR3 is 13 amino acids long. V was pared by 3 bases and J by 7 bases, with 15 bases between. CDR3 residues: CAWRQGFLIGYTF. CDR3 nucleotide sequence: TGTGCCTGGAGGCAGGGGTTTCTTATTGGCTACACCTTC.

The rearrangement joins TRBV18 to TRBJ1-4, with 7 positions matching TRBD1. The CDR3 extends over 14 amino acids. V lost 3 bases and J lost 8; bases outside the gene matches: 6. In germline, CDR1 is KGHSH, CDR2 LQKENI. The DNA for the CDR3 is TGTGCCAGCTCACCGGACAGGTCAGGAGAAAAACTGTTTTTT. Residues: CASSPDRSGEKLFF.

The chain is built from TRBV10-3 and TRBJ1-2; D gene ambiguous. This CDR3 contains 16 residues. Germline V gene lookup returns CDR1 ENHRY and CDR2 SYGVKD. With 0 bases removed from V and 4 bases from J, the gap between germline ends came to 15 bases. The CDR3 sequence: CAISESDQRSPYGYTF. The CDR3 nucleotides read TGTGCCATCAGTGAGTCCGACCAGAGAAGTCCCTATGGCTACACCTTC.

The chain combines TRBV27 with TRBJ2-7; D not resolved. The V gene lost 5 bases and the J gene lost 1 base, with 12 bases spanning the gap. There are 14 residues in the CDR3. Germline V gene lookup returns CDR1 MNHEY and CDR2 SMNVEV (reference sequence). For the CDR3, the DNA is TGTGCCAGCAGTCCTGGACCGACGTCCTACGAGCAGTACTTC. Translation gives CASSPGPTSYEQYF.

The chain combines TRBV7-9 with TRBJ2-7, with TRBD2 matching over 7 bases. The J segment lost 5 bases and the V segment lost 5 bases, leaving 6 bases of the junction unmatched. Germline lookup yields CDR1 SEHNR and CDR2 FQNEAQ (reference sequence). The CDR3 has 13 residues. Written as DNA, the CDR3 is TGTGCCAGCAGCCACCGGGGGAGGGACGAGCAGTACTTC. Encoded protein: CASSHRGRDEQYF.

This chain joins TRBV28 and TRBJ2-1; D is unresolved. Germline assignment: CDR1 MDHEN and CDR2 SYDVKM. Trimming left V 5 bases short and J 8 bases short, with 13 bases between. There are 13 residues in the CDR3. Written as DNA, the CDR3 is TGTGCCAGCAGTCCCGCGACGGCCCATGAGCAGTTCTTC. Translation: CASSPATAHEQFF.

The chain couples TRBV11-1 to TRBJ2-7; D call uncertain. The V end was cut by 2 bases, the J end by 6 bases, with 11 bases between. CDR1 is SGHAT, CDR2 FQDESV, per germline (reference sequence). The CDR3 spans 13 residues. The CDR3 spells CASSLSNSREQYF. CDR3 in DNA: TGTGCCAGCAGCTTATCAAATTCCCGCGAGCAGTACTTC.

The gene calls are TRBV11-2 and TRBJ2-7; D remains unclear. CDR3 size: 13 residues. V was cut by 4 bases and J by 5 bases, with 12 bases left in between. Germline V gene lookup returns CDR1 SGHAT and CDR2 FQNNGV. The CDR3 region is CASSSGGPDEQYF. CDR3 nucleotides: TGTGCCAGCAGCTCTGGTGGGCCGGACGAGCAGTACTTC. The variable domain in full, completed from reference TRBV11-2 and TRBJ2-7, reads EAGVAQSPRYKIIEKRQSVAFWCNPISGHATLYWYQQILGQGPKLLIQFQNNGVVDDSQLPKDRFSAERLKGVDSTLKIQPAKLEDSAVYLCASSSGGPDEQYFGPGTRLTVT.

The V call is TRBV30, the J call TRBJ2-1; D may be TRBD2 (5 bases). This CDR3 spans 13 amino acids. Germline V gene data show CDR1 as GTSNPN and CDR2 as SVGIG (reference sequence). The V end was cut by 2 bases, the J end by 6 bases, with 11 bases between. CDR3 protein: CAWSTGGFNEQFF. The CDR3 region has the DNA TGTGCCTGGAGTACCGGCGGGTTCAATGAGCAGTTCTTC.

A word on this clone: Different DNA sequences within this sample yield the same CDR3. V and J are TRBV4-3 and TRBJ1-2; possibly TRBD1 for D (6 bases). Germline V gene data show CDR1 as LGHNA and CDR2 as YSLEER. The CDR3 totals 16 residues. Trimming stripped 0 bases from V and 0 bases from J, with 11 bases between. The CDR3 sequence: CASSQDSEGANYGYTF. The CDR3 nucleotides are TGCGCCAGCAGCCAAGATTCGGAGGGGGCTAACTATGGCTACACCTTC.

The chain combines TRBV4-2 with TRBJ2-1, with D perhaps matching TRBD2 (6 bases). The CDR3 is 17 residues long. V lost 0 bases to trimming and J lost 8 bases, with 20 bases between them. Germline CDR1 reads LGHNA; CDR2 reads YNFKEQ. The CDR3 DNA follows: TGTGCCAGCAGCCAAGAATGGTCCGGGGGTTTGATCGATGAGCAGTTCTTC. This encodes CASSQEWSGGLIDEQFF.

The rearrangement links TRBV9 to TRBJ2-7, with 9 bases fitting TRBD2. CDR1 SGDLS and CDR2 YYNGEE come from the germline V gene. The CDR3 has 14 amino acids. J gave up 4 bases and V 6 bases, and 8 bases lay outside the gene matches. CDR3: CASTPSSGTYEQYF. The CDR3 DNA follows: TGTGCCAGCACCCCATCTAGCGGGACGTACGAGCAGTACTTC. The full variable domain, completed using reference TRBV9 and TRBJ2-7, is DSGVTQTPKHLITATGQRVTLRCSPRSGDLSVYWYQQSLDQGLQFLIQYYNGEERAKGNILERFSAQQFPDLHSELNLSSLELGDSALYFCASTPSSGTYEQYFGPGTRLTVT.

A word on this clone: At one of its ends the junction is not consistent with the germline gene, which may arise from a read error. Other DNA sequences within the sample encode an identical CDR3. J is TRBJ2-1 and V is TRBV5-4; 7 bases are a match to TRBD1. Germline V gene sequence: CDR1 SGHNT, CDR2 YYREEE (reference sequence). The CDR3 is made up of 15 amino acids. CDR3 nucleotide sequence: TGTGCCAGCAGTTTGGGGGACAGCTCCTACAATGAGCAGTTCTTC. Amino acid sequence: CASSLGDSSYNEQFF. Full variable domain (outside the CDR3, taken from reference TRBV5-4 and TRBJ2-1): ETGVTQSPTHLIKTRGQQVTLRCSSQSGHNTVSWYQQALGQGPQFIFQYYREEENGRGNFPPRFSGLQFPNYSSELNVNALELDDSALYLCASSLGDSSYNEQFFGPGTRLTVL.

This chain joins TRBV29-1 and TRBJ2-7, with a tentative D call TRBD2 (6 bases). Trimming left V 7 bases short and J 0 bases short, with 16 bases between. The CDR3 length is 14 residues. Germline CDR1 reads SQVTM; CDR2 reads ANQGSEA. The CDR3 loop is CSAGEVNSSYEQYF. The DNA for the CDR3 is TGCAGCGCTGGGGAGGTAAATAGCTCCTACGAGCAGTACTTC.

The gene calls are TRBV20-1 and TRBJ1-2; D is unclear. This CDR3 spans 10 amino acids. CDR1 is DFQATT and CDR2 is SNEGSKA in the germline V gene (reference sequence). Trimming pared 2 bases from V and 8 bases from J, leaving 6 bases between. In DNA form, the CDR3 reads TGCAGTGCTAGATTGGCGGGCTACACCTTC. Encoded protein: CSARLAGYTF.